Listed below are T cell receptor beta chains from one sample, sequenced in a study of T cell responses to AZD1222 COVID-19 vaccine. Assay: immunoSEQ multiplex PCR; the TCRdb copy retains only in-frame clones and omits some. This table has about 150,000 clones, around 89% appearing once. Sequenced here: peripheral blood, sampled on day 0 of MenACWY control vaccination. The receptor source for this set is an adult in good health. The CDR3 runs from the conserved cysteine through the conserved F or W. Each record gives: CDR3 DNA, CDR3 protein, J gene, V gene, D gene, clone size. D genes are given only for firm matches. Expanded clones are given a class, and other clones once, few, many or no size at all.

cdr3_nt: TGTGCCAGCAGCAAAGAGGCATTGACCAGGGGCTCGGTGTATGGCTACACCTTC
cdr3_aa: CASSKEALTRGSVYGYTF
j_call: TRBJ1-2
v_call: TRBV21-1
d_call: .
clone_size: once

cdr3_nt: TGTGCCAGCAGGCGTGATATTGGGGGCCGACTGAGGACTGAAGCTTTCTTT
cdr3_aa: CASRRDIGGRLRTEAFF
j_call: TRBJ1-1
v_call: TRBV7-2
d_call: .
clone_size: .

cdr3_nt: TGTGCCAGCAGCTCCGGGACAGGAGTTATGAGCAATCAGCCCCAGCATTTT
cdr3_aa: CASSSGTGVMSNQPQHF
j_call: TRBJ1-5
v_call: TRBV27
d_call: TRBD1
clone_size: .

cdr3_nt: TGTGCCAGCAGCCGGAGTGAAGTTCCGGGGGGCTGGTCCTACGAGCAGTACTTC
cdr3_aa: CASSRSEVPGGWSYEQYF
j_call: TRBJ2-7
v_call: TRBV4-2
d_call: .
clone_size: once

cdr3_nt: TGTGCCAGCGTTATTACTGCGGTCTCTGGAAACACCATATATTTT
cdr3_aa: CASVITAVSGNTIYF
j_call: TRBJ1-3
v_call: TRBV6-5
d_call: .
clone_size: once

cdr3_nt: TGTGCCAGCAGTTACTCCGGCCCAGGGGCCATTGGGACCCAGTACTTC
cdr3_aa: CASSYSGPGAIGTQYF
j_call: TRBJ2-5
v_call: TRBV6-2/TRBV6-3
d_call: .
clone_size: once

cdr3_nt: TGTGCCAGCAACCCTCACACAGGTTTTGAAAAACTGTTTTTT
cdr3_aa: CASNPHTGFEKLFF
j_call: TRBJ1-4
v_call: TRBV19
d_call: .
clone_size: .

cdr3_nt: TGTGCCAGTAGTATAGGGACTTTCGAGACCCAGTACTTC
cdr3_aa: CASSIGTFETQYF
j_call: TRBJ2-5
v_call: TRBV19
d_call: .
clone_size: .

cdr3_nt: TGTGCCAGCAGCTTAGTCCTAGACAGTGTGATGCAGCCCCAGCATTTT
cdr3_aa: CASSLVLDSVMQPQHF
j_call: TRBJ1-5
v_call: TRBV7-2
d_call: .
clone_size: .

cdr3_nt: TGTGCCAGCAGCTTGGCCGGGGGCGGGGATCAGCCCCAGCATTTT
cdr3_aa: CASSLAGGGDQPQHF
j_call: TRBJ1-5
v_call: TRBV5-5
d_call: .
clone_size: .

cdr3_nt: TGTGCCAGCAGCTTGAGCGGCGGGTATGGCTACACCTTC
cdr3_aa: CASSLSGGYGYTF
j_call: TRBJ1-2
v_call: TRBV7-9
d_call: .
clone_size: .

cdr3_nt: TGTGCCACCAGTGATTTGGGGACAGGGGGCCCAGATACGCAGTATTTT
cdr3_aa: CATSDLGTGGPDTQYF
j_call: TRBJ2-3
v_call: TRBV24-1
d_call: TRBD1
clone_size: .

cdr3_nt: TGTGCCAGCAGCACTCGACTAAGCGGGGGGCACAATGAGCAGTTCTTC
cdr3_aa: CASSTRLSGGHNEQFF
j_call: TRBJ2-1
v_call: TRBV5-4
d_call: TRBD2
clone_size: .

cdr3_nt: TGTGCCAGCAGCCAAGAGAAGGGGAGGGGCTACACCTTC
cdr3_aa: CASSQEKGRGYTF
j_call: TRBJ1-2
v_call: TRBV4-2
d_call: .
clone_size: .

cdr3_nt: TGCGCCAGCAGCACAGGGAGCACAGATACGCAGTATTTT
cdr3_aa: CASSTGSTDTQYF
j_call: TRBJ2-3
v_call: TRBV5-1
d_call: .
clone_size: .

cdr3_nt: TGTGCCAGTAGTATGTTGGAGGGGCCCGCAAACACTGAAGCTTTCTTT
cdr3_aa: CASSMLEGPANTEAFF
j_call: TRBJ1-1
v_call: TRBV19
d_call: .
clone_size: .

cdr3_nt: TGCGCCAGCAGCTTGGGCGAGAGGCCTAATGAAAAACTGTTTTTT
cdr3_aa: CASSLGERPNEKLFF
j_call: TRBJ1-4
v_call: TRBV5-1
d_call: .
clone_size: .

cdr3_nt: TGTGCCAGCACCCTAGAGTTGATTCAAGAGACCCAGTACTTC
cdr3_aa: CASTLELIQETQYF
j_call: TRBJ2-5
v_call: TRBV5-6
d_call: .
clone_size: .

cdr3_nt: TGTGCCAGCAGCTTCCAGACAGGGGGCGGTTCACCCCTCCACTTT
cdr3_aa: CASSFQTGGGSPLHF
j_call: TRBJ1-6
v_call: TRBV7-2
d_call: TRBD1
clone_size: .

cdr3_nt: TGTGCCAGCAGCCCGAGACTAGCGGGGGGCACAGATACGCAGTATTTT
cdr3_aa: CASSPRLAGGTDTQYF
j_call: TRBJ2-3
v_call: TRBV11-1
d_call: TRBD2
clone_size: .

cdr3_nt: TGTGCCAGCTCCCGGGCCGCCACTGAAGCTTTCTTT
cdr3_aa: CASSRAATEAFF
j_call: TRBJ1-1
v_call: TRBV30
d_call: .
clone_size: .

cdr3_nt: TGTGCAACGGGGACCGGGGAGCTGTTTTTT
cdr3_aa: CATGTGELFF
j_call: TRBJ2-2
v_call: TRBV7-9
d_call: .
clone_size: .

cdr3_nt: TGTGCCAGTAGTATCAAGGCCTCTGGGGCCAACGTCCTGACTTTC
cdr3_aa: CASSIKASGANVLTF
j_call: TRBJ2-6
v_call: TRBV19
d_call: .
clone_size: .

cdr3_nt: TGCAGCGTTGAAGGGCAGGGGGCTGGCTATGGCTACACCTTC
cdr3_aa: CSVEGQGAGYGYTF
j_call: TRBJ1-2
v_call: TRBV29-1
d_call: TRBD1
clone_size: .

cdr3_nt: TGTGCCAGCAGCCTTACAGGGCAACGTGAAGCTTTCTTT
cdr3_aa: CASSLTGQREAFF
j_call: TRBJ1-1
v_call: TRBV4-2
d_call: .
clone_size: .

cdr3_nt: TGTGCCAGCAGCCCCTCACCGACTAGCCAAGAGACCCAGTACTTC
cdr3_aa: CASSPSPTSQETQYF
j_call: TRBJ2-5
v_call: TRBV9
d_call: .
clone_size: .